Here is one TCR beta chain with its context. The antigen remains undetermined. The sample is drawn from a study of shared clonotypes between healthy human individuals. Study background: CD4 naive and CD4 memory each took three plates per donor, while CD8 naive took two and CD8 memory one.

Study results and limitations: Compared with memory subsets, naive subsets generally had larger estimated richness. Naive CD4 clonotype sharing across four donors was approximately 5.2%.

The CDR3 extends over 16 amino acids. The V and J ends lost 6 bases and 5 bases respectively, with 22 bases between them. The germline gives CDR1 MDHEN, CDR2 SYDVKM. TCRdb keeps only in-frame clones here, not all; method: immunoSEQ multiplex PCR. The data contain about 980,000 clones, about 80% of them singletons. Source material: memory CD4+ T cells sorted from blood. Indicated subset: CD45RA-negative fraction. The chain is built from TRBV28 and TRBJ1-2; a weak D match, TRBD1 (5 bases). The TCR sequence derives from a young man in good health. The CDR3: CASSPPGPGRMYGYTF. In DNA form, the CDR3 reads TGTGCCAGCAGCCCCCCTGGGCCAGGGCGTATGTATGGCTACACCTTC.